This TCR beta chain is from a study of cytomegalovirus exposure and HLA in healthy donors (dated by TCRdb to about 2017). Regarding the complete study: An earlier analysis of fewer than 750 of the donors reported approximately 260 Gb of sequence data and 117 million unique TCR beta sequences obtained from about 179 million T cells. Approximately 310 gigabases of sequencing data and approximately 85 million unique TCR sequences were included in an early release covering several hundred HLA-typed donors. Of the roughly 430 genotyped donors, approximately 83% fell in the genetic ancestry cluster associated with self-reported Caucasian donors. The study aimed to test whether cataloging public T cell receptors could reveal signatures of past pathogen exposure. Using immunosequencing, the study profiled T cell repertoires from around 680 subjects and related those repertoires to cytomegalovirus serostatus. In addition to the first cohort of 666 subjects, a separate validation cohort of approximately 130 different subjects was used. To predict cytomegalovirus infection status, the study brought together high-throughput TCR immunosequencing, statistical association of individual TCRs with disease status, and machine learning. In a later analysis, previously published TCR beta repertoires from some 640 donors were re-analyzed and high-resolution HLA genotyping was added so that TCR occurrence patterns could be studied. Rather than drawing on any new phenotypic data, the later analysis identified candidate immune exposures from TCR beta sequences and the way those sequences occurred across donors. An earlier analysis of 587 of the donors used high-throughput TCR beta sequencing to judge whether each TCR beta V gene segment behaved as functional or pseudogenic. Donor age, sex, ethnicity and CMV serostatus were compiled together with the repertoire data. Genome-wide SNP genotypes for about 60% of the roughly 700 donors were used in a later genetic analysis, which treated that subset as a discovery cohort. All discovery cohort repertoires had been generated using a single sequencing platform. Class I and class II HLA loci were covered by the typing at four-digit resolution. Typing coverage varied by locus: roughly 629-630 donors for A, B, C, DRB1 and DQB1; approximately 500 for DQA1; more than 600 for DPA1; approximately 470 for DPB1. Roughly 5 DR-DQ haplotypes were handled as single units for association and clustering, since linkage in the cohort was strong. On average, around 240,000 unique TCR beta nucleotide sequences were sequenced per donor among some 420 genotyped donors of the cohort, with 15% to 20% of those sequences being non-productive.

The cohort was made up of 666 healthy bone marrow donors. At the time of sampling, every cohort member was nominally healthy, though immune exposures that went unrecorded were likely present. The donor tested CMV seropositive and was one of the 289 seropositive cohort members. A peripheral blood sample was collected from each donor, and TCR beta sequencing was performed on peripheral blood mononuclear cells. The Qiagen DNeasy Blood Extraction Kit was used to extract genomic DNA from the blood cell samples. Results and caveats for the whole study, not just this receptor: According to the authors, the approach could potentially be generalized to other disease states and immunological phenotypes. Broadly in line with IMGT annotations, most TCR beta V segments showed up in productive rearrangements about 90% or about 30% of the time in an earlier analysis of approximately 600 of the donors. The presence/absence analyses assumed that sequencing depth was roughly uniform across donors, and that assumption may not be true. In a later analysis, several top co-occurrence clusters were reported to appear linked to parvovirus B19, influenza, CMV and Epstein-Barr virus. A further reported finding was that TCR beta sequences accurately predicted the HLA-A and HLA-B alleles for most subjects in the first cohort. Most TCR sequences were observed very rarely across donors, whereas some public TCRs were present in many individuals. The sequencing pipeline was judged likely to have produced a cluster of highly shared sequence variants as a technical artifact. Some IMGT-functional V segments, including TRBV6-2 and TRBV6-3, could not be told apart with the 87-base-pair reads, so those segments were excluded. A later analysis found that TCR association rates varied across HLA loci, with DRB1 alleles showing the most associated TCRs and HLA-C alleles the fewest. In a later genetic analysis, fewer N-insertions in productive TCRs were reported among donors in an Asian-associated ancestry cluster than the 666-donor mean. HLA typing was unavailable for some donors at each locus, so association tests used only the typed subset. In a later analysis, HLA-associated TCR beta chains showed more clonal expansion and lower generation probabilities than non-associated chains that were equally common. V-gene and J-gene trimming of TCR beta chains was associated with a missense DCLRE1C variant in a later genetic analysis, and the association was replicated in an independent cohort. The classifier was reported to diagnose cytomegalovirus status with high specificity and sensitivity in both the original cohort and the validation cohort. Only TCR beta chains were sequenced in this cohort, and the absence of alpha or paired-chain data limited detectable features. Correlated functional status among segregating V segments might reflect linkage disequilibrium, but an unknown experimental factor could not be ruled out. A total of 150 to 200 TCR beta chains were listed by the study as associated with cytomegalovirus. Because counts were too low, 15 or so rarely observed V segments, including chromosome 9 orphons, were excluded from the earlier analysis of roughly 580 of the donors. Most CMV-associated TCR beta chains appeared to be HLA-restricted in a later analysis, and the HLA associations seemed to be driven largely by CMV exposure. When HLA alleles, especially DR and DQ, strongly co-occurred, TCR associations were difficult to assign to individual alleles. A later analysis associated approximately 17,000 TCR beta sequences with specific HLA alleles at a false discovery rate of 0.05. For the cohort, immune exposure information was limited to CMV serostatus. In vitro tests confirmed that a few of the cytomegalovirus-associated TCR beta chains recognize cytomegalovirus antigens.

The CDR3 covers 13 residues, taking in both the cysteine and the phenylalanine. Only the CDR3 part of the read is kept: 39 bases, read in frame from the first base. The germline V gene (reference sequence) gives CDR1 as LNHDA and CDR2 as SQIVND. Between the V and J ends, shortened by 3 bases and 10 bases respectively, the junction contains 15 bases. Libraries were constructed by the immunoSEQ multiplex PCR assay. For the multiplex PCR, a mixture combining 60 forward primers for TCR Vbeta segments and 13 reverse primers for TCR Jbeta segments was used. A multiplex PCR assay on genomic DNA amplified the CDR3 region of rearranged TCR beta genes. The amplified TCR beta libraries were sequenced on the Illumina HiSeq System as 87-base-pair reads. In the original analysis: In a later analysis, 70 million to 95 million unique TCR beta chains were counted across the approximately 670 repertoires, and roughly 11 million of these chains were shared by at least two donors. Raw reads were error-corrected and collapsed into unique sequences with a nearest-neighbor algorithm that merged closely related sequences to remove PCR and sequencing errors. CDR3 sequences were aligned to IMGT reference sequences to assign V, D and J gene segments. Each retained sequence needed at least a six-nucleotide match to both a V gene segment and a J gene segment. Rearrangements were classified as productive when the CDR3 lacked stop codons and remained in frame with V and J, and all other rearrangements were classified as non-productive. CDR3 was defined according to IMGT convention as the region running from the second conserved V-encoded cysteine to the conserved J-encoded phenylalanine. The earlier analysis of about 610 of the donors excluded any sequence lacking an unambiguous match to a single V gene segment. An earlier analysis of approximately 590 of the donors classified V segments as functional when productive rearrangements were above 56.7% and as segregating when the standard deviation between donors was above 5%. To diagnose cytomegalovirus status from the catalog of TCR beta chain sequences, a statistical classification framework was built. In a later analysis, TCR nucleotide sequences were compared against IMGT/GENE-DB human TR gene sequences so that V and J genes could be assigned. The TCRdist pipeline was used in a later analysis to assign CDR3 sequences and most-parsimonious VDJ recombination scenarios. In a later analysis, each TCR beta chain was defined by its CDR3 amino acid sequence together with its V-gene family, and reads without a unique V-gene family were excluded. A later analysis removed 500 to 650 highly shared, low-generation-probability nucleotide sequences to deal with suspected cross-contamination and a sequencing artifact. In a later analysis, a clonal expansion index for each public chain was calculated from normalized within-repertoire ranks of inferred template counts. In a later analysis, generation probabilities were computed with a VDJ recombination model fitted to out-of-frame rearrangements, and the resulting probabilities were checked against IGoR. Hypergeometric tests were used in a later analysis to score TCR-TCR, TCR-HLA and TCR-CMV co-occurrence, with a repertoire-size bias correction applied to the TCR pairs. To estimate false discovery rates, a later analysis permuted the HLA or CMV assignments 20 times. A later analysis grouped co-occurring TCRs with DBSCAN, adding TCRdist sequence similarity when clustering within HLA-allele-positive subsets. For co-occurrence clustering, repertoires with fewer than 30,000 or more than 120,000 public chains were excluded, along with 5 or 6 repertoires with anomalous nucleotide sharing. What TCRdb holds here is the immuneACCESS table cut down to in-frame rearrangements. Part of the clones is not present; checked against another copy, under half of the missing clones reflect an unresolved V gene, and the others are unexplained. V, J and clone size are taken as reported in that table, and D and trimming were inferred from the DNA itself. Present in this sample are 150,000 to 200,000 clones, almost 80% of which were seen just once. The top ten clones comprise 9% to 10% of the sample.

With regard to this clone: What this receptor recognizes is not known. Per-base quality was not reported, and no clone a single base away is much larger than it.

The sequencing sample was made of PBMCs. Recombination connected TRBV19 to TRBJ1-2; the D gene is possibly TRBD1, with 6 bases matching. The TCR originated in a man younger than 30 in good health and CMV-seropositive. The CDR3 reads CASSIWTEDVYTF. The sequenced DNA: TGTGCCAGTAGTATTTGGACAGAGGATGTCTACACCTTC.